Many counts were recorded for the clone carrying this TCR beta chain. Antigen unknown. Construction of the TCRbeta library involved unique molecular identifiers. Each CDR3 protein is one row after TCRdb ran MiXCR on the PCR reads. The sample holds approximately 1,000,000 distinct CDR3 sequences, less than 30% seen once. This sample is drawn from a study of T-cell reconstitution after alpha-beta-depleted transplantation in children. Study observations and caveats: Newly generated T cells supplied most T-cell counts and diversity one year post-transplant. Expanded clones from the graft, numbering several hundred, reportedly supplied alpha-beta T cells about two months after transplant.

The source was PBMCs, mostly from graft donor cells, collected 360 days after TCRalphabeta/CD19-depleted stem cell transplant. This TCR was recovered from a boy under two years old who had a stem cell transplant for SCID, so the T cells may come from the graft donor.

CDR3 in amino acids: CASSKHSTGGRNTIYF. CDR3 DNA sequence: TGTGCCAGCAGCAAACACAGTACAGGGGGCAGAAACACCATATATTTT. The genes are TRBV28 and TRBJ1-3; 9 bases map to TRBD1. CDR3 length equals 16 residues. CDR1 is MDHEN and CDR2 is SYDVKM in the germline V gene. The trim removed 6 bases at V and 5 bases at J, leaving 11 bases unmatched.